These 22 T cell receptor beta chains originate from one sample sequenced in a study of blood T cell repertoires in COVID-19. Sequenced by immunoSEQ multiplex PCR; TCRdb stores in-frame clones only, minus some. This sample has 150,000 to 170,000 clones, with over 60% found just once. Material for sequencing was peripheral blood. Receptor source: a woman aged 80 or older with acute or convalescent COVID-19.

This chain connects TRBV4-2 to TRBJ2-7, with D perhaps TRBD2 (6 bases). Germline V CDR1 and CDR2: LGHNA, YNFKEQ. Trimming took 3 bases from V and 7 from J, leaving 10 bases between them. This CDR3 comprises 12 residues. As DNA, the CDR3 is TGTGCCAGCAGCCAGACTAGTGCGGAGCAGTACTTC. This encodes CASSQTSAEQYF.

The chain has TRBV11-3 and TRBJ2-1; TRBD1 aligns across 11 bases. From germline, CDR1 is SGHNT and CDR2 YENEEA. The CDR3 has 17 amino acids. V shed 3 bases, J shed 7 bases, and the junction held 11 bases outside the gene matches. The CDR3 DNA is TGTGCCAGCAGCTTGGGACTCGGGACAGGGGGTGAGAATGAGCAGTTCTTC. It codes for CASSLGLGTGGENEQFF.

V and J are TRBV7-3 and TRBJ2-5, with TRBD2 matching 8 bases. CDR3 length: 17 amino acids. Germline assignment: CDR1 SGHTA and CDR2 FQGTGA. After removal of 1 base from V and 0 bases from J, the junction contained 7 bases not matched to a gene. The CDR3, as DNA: TGTGCCAGCAGCTTAAATGCGGTAGCGGGGAACCAAGAGACCCAGTACTTC. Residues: CASSLNAVAGNQETQYF. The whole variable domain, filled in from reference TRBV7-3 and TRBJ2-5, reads GAGVSQTPSNKVTEKGKYVELRCDPISGHTALYWYRQSLGQGPEFLIYFQGTGAADDSGLPNDRFFAVRPEGSVSTLKIQRTERGDSAVYLCASSLNAVAGNQETQYFGPGTRLLVL.

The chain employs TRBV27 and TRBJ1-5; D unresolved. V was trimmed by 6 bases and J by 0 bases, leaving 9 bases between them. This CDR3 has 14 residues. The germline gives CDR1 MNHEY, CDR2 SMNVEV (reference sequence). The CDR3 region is CASSRSYSNQPQHF. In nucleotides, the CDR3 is TGTGCCAGCAGCCGGAGTTATAGCAATCAGCCCCAGCATTTT.

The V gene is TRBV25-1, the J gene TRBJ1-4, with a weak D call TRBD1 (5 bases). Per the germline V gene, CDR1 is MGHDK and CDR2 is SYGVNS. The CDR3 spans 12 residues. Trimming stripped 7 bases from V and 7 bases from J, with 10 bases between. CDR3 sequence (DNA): TGTGCCAGCATGAGGAGGGGTGAAAAACTGTTTTTT. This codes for CASMRRGEKLFF.

The CDR3 region has the DNA TGCGCCAGCAGCCAAGGACACTACACCGGGGAGCTGTTTTTT. This encodes CASSQGHYTGELFF. This chain connects TRBV4-3 to TRBJ2-2; D gene ambiguous. Trimming took 1 base from V and 3 from J, leaving 6 bases between them. Germline assignment: CDR1 LGHNA and CDR2 YSLEER. The CDR3 is made up of 14 amino acids.

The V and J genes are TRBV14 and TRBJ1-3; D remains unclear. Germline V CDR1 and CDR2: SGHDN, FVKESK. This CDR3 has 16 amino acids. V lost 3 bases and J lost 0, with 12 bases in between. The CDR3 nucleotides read TGTGCCAGCAGCCAGCGGCAGACCTACTCTGGAAACACCATATATTTT. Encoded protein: CASSQRQTYSGNTIYF.

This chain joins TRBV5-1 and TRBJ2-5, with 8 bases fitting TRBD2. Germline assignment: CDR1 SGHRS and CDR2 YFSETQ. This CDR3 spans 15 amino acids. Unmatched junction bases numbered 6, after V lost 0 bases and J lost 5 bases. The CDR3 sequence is CASSLDGGAAETQYF. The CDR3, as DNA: TGCGCCAGCAGCTTGGACGGGGGGGCCGCGGAGACCCAGTACTTC. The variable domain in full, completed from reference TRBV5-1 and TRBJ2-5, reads KAGVTQTPRYLIKTRGQQVTLSCSPISGHRSVSWYQQTPGQGLQFLFEYFSETQRNKGNFPGRFSGRQFSNSRSEMNVSTLELGDSALYLCASSLDGGAAETQYFGPGTRLLVL.

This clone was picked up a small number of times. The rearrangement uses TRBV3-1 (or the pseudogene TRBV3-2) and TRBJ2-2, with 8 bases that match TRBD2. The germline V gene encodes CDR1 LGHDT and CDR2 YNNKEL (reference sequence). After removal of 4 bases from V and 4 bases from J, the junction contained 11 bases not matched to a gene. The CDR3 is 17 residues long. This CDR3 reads CASSRTSGSSVTGELFF. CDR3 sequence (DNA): TGTGCCAGCAGCCGAACAAGCGGGAGTAGTGTCACCGGGGAGCTGTTTTTT.

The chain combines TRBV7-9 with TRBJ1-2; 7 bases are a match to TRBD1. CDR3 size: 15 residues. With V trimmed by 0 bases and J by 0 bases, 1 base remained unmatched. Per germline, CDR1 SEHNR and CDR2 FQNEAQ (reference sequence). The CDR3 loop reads CASSLAGTANYGYTF. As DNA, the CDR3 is TGTGCCAGCAGCTTAGCCGGGACAGCTAACTATGGCTACACCTTC. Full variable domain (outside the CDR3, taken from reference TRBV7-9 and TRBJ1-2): DTGVSQNPRHKITKRGQNVTFRCDPISEHNRLYWYRQTLGQGPEFLTYFQNEAQLEKSRLLSDRFSAERPKGSFSTLEIQRTEQGDSAMYLCASSLAGTANYGYTFGSGTRLTVV.

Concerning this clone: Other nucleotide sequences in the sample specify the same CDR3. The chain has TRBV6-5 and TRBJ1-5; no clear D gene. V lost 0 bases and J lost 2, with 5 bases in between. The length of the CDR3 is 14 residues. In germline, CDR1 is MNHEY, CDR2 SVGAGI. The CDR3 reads CASSYSRGNQPQHF. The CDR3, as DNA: TGTGCCAGCAGTTACTCACGAGGCAATCAGCCCCAGCATTTT.

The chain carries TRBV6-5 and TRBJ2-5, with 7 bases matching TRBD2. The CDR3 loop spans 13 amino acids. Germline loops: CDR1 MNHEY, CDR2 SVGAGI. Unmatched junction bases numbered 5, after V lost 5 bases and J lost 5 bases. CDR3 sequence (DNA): TGTGCCAGCAGTAATTGGGGGGGTGAGACCCAGTACTTC. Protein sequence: CASSNWGGETQYF.

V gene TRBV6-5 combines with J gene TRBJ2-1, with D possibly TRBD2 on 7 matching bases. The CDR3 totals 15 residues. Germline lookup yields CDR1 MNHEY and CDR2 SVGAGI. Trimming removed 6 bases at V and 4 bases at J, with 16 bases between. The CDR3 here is CASSPRAGAYNEQFF. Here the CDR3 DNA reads TGTGCCAGCAGCCCCCGGGCGGGGGCTTACAATGAGCAGTTCTTC.

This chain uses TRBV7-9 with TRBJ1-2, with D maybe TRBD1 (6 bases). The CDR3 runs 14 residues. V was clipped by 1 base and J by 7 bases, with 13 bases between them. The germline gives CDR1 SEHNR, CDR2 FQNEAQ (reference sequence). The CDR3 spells CASSLGQENGGYTF. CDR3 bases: TGTGCCAGCAGCTTAGGACAGGAAAACGGTGGCTACACCTTC.

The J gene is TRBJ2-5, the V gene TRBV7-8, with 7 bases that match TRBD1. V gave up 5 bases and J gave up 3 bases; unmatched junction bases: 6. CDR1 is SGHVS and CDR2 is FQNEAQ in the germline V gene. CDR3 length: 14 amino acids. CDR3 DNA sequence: TGTGCCAGCAGCGTACCGGGACAGAAAGAGACCCAGTACTTC. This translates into CASSVPGQKETQYF.

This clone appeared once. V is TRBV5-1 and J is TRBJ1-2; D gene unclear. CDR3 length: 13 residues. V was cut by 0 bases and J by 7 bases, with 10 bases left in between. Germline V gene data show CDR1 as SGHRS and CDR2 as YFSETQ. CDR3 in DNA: TGCGCCAGCAGCTTGGGGCAGGCGGGTGGCTACACCTTC. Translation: CASSLGQAGGYTF.

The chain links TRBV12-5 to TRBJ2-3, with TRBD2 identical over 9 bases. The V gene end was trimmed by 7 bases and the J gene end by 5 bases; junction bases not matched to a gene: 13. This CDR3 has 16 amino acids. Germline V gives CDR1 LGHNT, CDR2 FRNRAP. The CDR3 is CASALPGGGARDTQYF. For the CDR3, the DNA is TGTGCTAGTGCCCTTCCCGGCGGGGGGGCCAGAGATACGCAGTATTTT.

The CDR3 region is CASSLQGAVEKLFF. CDR3 in DNA: TGTGCCAGCAGTCTACAGGGGGCGGTTGAAAAACTGTTTTTT. The chain uses TRBV28 and TRBJ1-4; 9 positions match TRBD1. CDR1 is MDHEN, CDR2 SYDVKM, per germline. V lost 5 bases and J lost 7; bases outside the gene matches: 5. The CDR3 sequence is 14 residues long.

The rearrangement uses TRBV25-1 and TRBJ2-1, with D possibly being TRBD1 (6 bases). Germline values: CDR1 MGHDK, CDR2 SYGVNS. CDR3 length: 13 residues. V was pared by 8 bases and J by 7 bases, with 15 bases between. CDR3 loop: CASGGPRRNEQFF. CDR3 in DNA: TGTGCCAGCGGGGGCCCCCGTCGGAATGAGCAGTTCTTC. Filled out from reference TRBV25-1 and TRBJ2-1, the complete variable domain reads EADIYQTPRYLVIGTGKKITLECSQTMGHDKMYWYQQDPGMELHLIHYSYGVNSTEKGDLSSESTVSRIRTEHFPLTLESARPSHTSQYLCASGGPRRNEQFFGPGTRLTVL.

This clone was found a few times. The CDR3 spells CASSNQGDSGNTIYF. CDR3 sequence (DNA): TGTGCCAGTAGCAACCAGGGGGACTCTGGAAACACCATATATTTT. The V and J genes are TRBV19 and TRBJ1-3; TRBD1 aligns across 7 bases. The germline CDR1 and CDR2 sequences are LNHDA and SQIVND (reference sequence). CDR3 length: 15 amino acids. V shed 6 bases, J shed 0 bases, and the junction held 5 bases outside the gene matches.

The DNA of the CDR3 is TGTGCCTGGAGTATGGCAGGGGCAGTTTACGAGCAGTACTTC. As protein: CAWSMAGAVYEQYF. The chain combines TRBV30 with TRBJ2-7; weak D call: TRBD1 (6 bases). Trimming removed 2 bases at V and 4 bases at J, with 15 bases between. CDR1 and CDR2 from the germline V gene are GTSNPN and SVGIG (reference sequence). The CDR3 is made up of 14 amino acids. Full variable domain (rest looked up from reference TRBV30 and TRBJ2-7): SQTIHQWPATLVQPVGSPLSLECTVEGTSNPNLYWYRQAAGRGLQLLFYSVGIGQISSEVPQNLSASRPQDRQFILSSKKLLLSDSGFYLCAWSMAGAVYEQYFGPGTRLTVT.

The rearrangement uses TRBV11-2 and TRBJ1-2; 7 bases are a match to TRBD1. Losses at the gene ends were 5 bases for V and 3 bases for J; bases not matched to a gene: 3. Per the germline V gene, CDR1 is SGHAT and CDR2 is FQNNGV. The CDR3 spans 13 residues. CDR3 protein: CASSHGTDYGYTF. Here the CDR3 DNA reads TGTGCCAGCAGCCACGGGACAGACTATGGCTACACCTTC.